This T cell receptor (beta chain) was retrieved from a study of T cell responses to AZD1222 COVID-19 vaccine. Study observations and caveats: Among AZD1222 vaccinees, only 6 or 7 were seropositive at baseline. Increased Spike-specific TCR breadth and depth were observed after two AZD1222 doses. White British people made up most donors, females outnumbered males, and clonal diversity was possibly underestimated. Across spike, vaccine-associated CD4 TCRs were found, dominant at 160-218 and 743-854.

The repertoire was sequenced with immunoSEQ multiplex PCR; TCRdb's copy has only in-frame clones and lacks some. The table lists 140,000 to 150,000 clones, more than 80% of them singletons. Germline trimming cut 5 bases from V and 5 bases from J; bases unmatched to any gene: 6. The CDR3 consists of 15 residues. Per the germline V gene, CDR1 is SQVTM and CDR2 is ANQGSEA. Details on this clone: As yet, its antigen is unknown.

This chain links TRBV29-1 with TRBJ2-2, with TRBD2 matching 12 bases. This clonotype was obtained from an adult who received the MenACWY meningococcal vaccine as a control. This specimen consisted of peripheral blood, obtained 28 days after the second dose of the MenACWY control vaccine. The CDR3 DNA is TGCAGCGTTACCCTAGCGGGAGGGTGGACCGGGGAGCTGTTTTTT. This gives the protein CSVTLAGGWTGELFF.